This T cell receptor (beta chain) appears in the sequencing data of a study of blood T cells in healthy people across ages. The germline CDR1 and CDR2 sequences are SGHVS and FNYEAQ. The ends were cut back, 7 bases at V and 8 bases at J, with 14 bases in the middle. The CDR3 has 13 amino acids. Using a J-beta primer mix together with a sample-barcoded 5' primer, a second PCR was run for about 6 to 12 cycles. TCRdb re-called the 5' RACE reads with MiXCR, one entry per CDR3 protein. In the table there are hundreds of thousands of distinct CDR3 sequences, roughly 64% of which are singletons. Comments on this clonotype: Its antigen is not identified.

Findings and caveats of the study: Versus aged donors, long-lived donors had higher diversity and more naive CD4+ cells.

The sequenced sample consisted of blood. V gene TRBV7-6 combines with J gene TRBJ1-4; D is ambiguous. This receptor was taken from a man between 25 and 39 years old in good health. CDR3: CASTRALGEKLFF. CDR3 bases: TGTGCCAGCACGAGAGCTTTAGGGGAAAAACTGTTTTTT. The full variable domain, its missing parts supplied by reference TRBV7-6 and TRBJ1-4, is GAGVSQSPRYKVTKRGQDVALRCDPISGHVSLYWYRQALGQGPEFLTYFNYEAQQDKSGLPNDRFSAERPEGSISTLTIQRTEQRDSAMYRCASTRALGEKLFFGSGTQLSVL.